This T cell receptor (beta chain) originates from a study of cytomegalovirus exposure and HLA in healthy donors (dated by TCRdb to 2016 to 2017). Describing the broader study: An earlier analysis of some 500 of the donors reported approximately 300 Gb of sequence data and 117 million unique TCR beta sequences from about 180 million T cells. The study combined high-throughput TCR immunosequencing, statistical association of individual TCRs with disease status, and machine learning to predict cytomegalovirus infection status. A later analysis re-analyzed previously published TCR beta repertoires from 650 to 800 donors and added high-resolution HLA genotyping to study TCR occurrence patterns. In a later genetic analysis, genome-wide SNP genotypes for about three fifths of the roughly 670 donors were used, and that subset was treated as a discovery cohort. Class I and class II HLA loci were covered by the typing at four-digit resolution. Donor age, sex, ethnicity and CMV serostatus were collected together with the repertoire data. All discovery cohort repertoires had been generated using a single sequencing platform. The aim of the study was to test whether cataloging public T cell receptors could identify signatures of past pathogen exposure. In an earlier analysis of 587 of the donors, high-throughput TCR beta sequencing was used to judge whether each TCR beta V gene segment behaved as functional or pseudogenic. Among the 398 genotyped donors, about 83% belonged to the genetic ancestry cluster associated with self-reported Caucasian donors. On average, 235,054 unique TCR beta nucleotide sequences were sequenced per donor among 398 genotyped donors of the cohort, with roughly 19% of those sequences being non-productive. Rather than using new phenotypic data, the later analysis identified candidate immune exposures from TCR beta sequences and from how often those sequences occurred across donors. The study profiled the T cell repertoires of under 850 subjects by immunosequencing and related them to cytomegalovirus serostatus. The number of typed donors differed by locus: about 620-640 for A, B, C, DRB1 and DQB1; approximately 540 for DQA1; approximately 600 for DPA1; and around 490 for DPB1. About 320 gigabases of sequencing data and approximately 84 million unique TCR sequences were included in an early release covering about 700 HLA-typed donors. Along with the approximately 620-subject first cohort, a separate validation cohort of over 90 different subjects was used. A handful of DR-DQ haplotypes were handled as single units for association and clustering because linkage in the cohort was strong.

Remarks on this clone: The clone's antigen remains unknown. The input lacks base qualities; no much larger clone sits a single base away.

The cohort was made up of 666 healthy bone marrow donors. Cohort members were all nominally healthy when sampled, although unrecorded immune exposures were likely present. The donor was CMV seropositive and was included in the group of around 300 seropositive cohort members. Each donor provided a peripheral blood sample, and peripheral blood mononuclear cells were used for TCR beta sequencing. Genomic DNA extraction from the blood cell samples was performed with the Qiagen DNeasy Blood Extraction Kit. Library generation was performed with the immunoSEQ multiplex PCR assay. For the multiplex PCR, a mixture combining 60 forward primers for TCR Vbeta segments and 13 reverse primers for TCR Jbeta segments was used. The CDR3 region of rearranged TCR beta genes was amplified from genomic DNA with a multiplex PCR assay. On the Illumina HiSeq System, the amplified TCR beta libraries were sequenced as 87-base-pair reads. The authors' analysis ran thus. A later analysis counted about 80 million unique TCR beta chains across the 640 or so repertoires, and around 9.9 million of these chains were shared by at least two donors. To remove PCR and sequencing errors, raw reads were error-corrected and collapsed into unique sequences using a nearest-neighbor algorithm that merged closely related sequences. V, D and J gene segments were assigned by aligning CDR3 sequences to IMGT reference sequences. For a sequence to be retained, a match of at least six nucleotides to both a V gene segment and a J gene segment was required. Rearrangements were classified as productive when the CDR3 lacked stop codons and remained in frame with V and J, and all other rearrangements were classified as non-productive. Following IMGT convention, CDR3 was defined as the stretch from the second conserved V-encoded cysteine to the conserved J-encoded phenylalanine. The earlier analysis of about 620 of the donors excluded sequences that lacked an unambiguous match to a single V gene segment. In an earlier analysis of approximately 500 of the donors, a V segment was called functional when productive rearrangements were above 56.7%, and segregating when the standard deviation between donors exceeded 5%. To diagnose cytomegalovirus status from the catalog of TCR beta chain sequences, a statistical classification framework was built. In a later analysis, V and J genes were assigned by comparing TCR nucleotide sequences against IMGT/GENE-DB human TR gene sequences. A later analysis assigned CDR3 sequences and most-parsimonious VDJ recombination scenarios with the TCRdist pipeline. In a later analysis, each TCR beta chain was defined by its CDR3 amino acid sequence together with its V-gene family, and reads without a unique V-gene family were excluded. A later analysis removed nearly 600 highly shared, low-generation-probability nucleotide sequences to deal with suspected cross-contamination and a sequencing artifact. In a later analysis, a clonal expansion index was calculated for each public chain from normalized within-repertoire ranks of inferred template counts. Generation probabilities in a later analysis came from a VDJ recombination model fitted to out-of-frame rearrangements, and those results were checked against IGoR. Hypergeometric tests were used in a later analysis to score TCR-TCR, TCR-HLA and TCR-CMV co-occurrence, with a repertoire-size bias correction applied to the TCR pairs. A later analysis estimated false discovery rates by permuting HLA or CMV assignments 20 times. In a later analysis, co-occurring TCRs were grouped using DBSCAN, and TCRdist sequence similarity was added for clustering within HLA-allele-positive subsets. Repertoires with fewer than 30,000 or more than 120,000 public chains were left out of co-occurrence clustering, as were about 5 repertoires with anomalous nucleotide sharing. What TCRdb holds here is the immuneACCESS table cut down to in-frame rearrangements. Part of the clones is not present; checked against another copy, under half of the missing clones reflect an unresolved V gene, and the others are unexplained. That table furnishes V, J and clone size, whereas the DNA furnished D and trimming. The sample table shows roughly 120,000 clones, and approximately 76% are seen once. About 16% of the sample is in the top ten clones.

What the work shows at the level of the full study, not this receptor alone: In a later analysis, the rate of TCR association differed among HLA loci, with DRB1 alleles having the most associated TCRs and HLA-C alleles having the fewest. A later analysis associated 17,000 or so TCR beta sequences with specific HLA alleles at a false discovery rate of 0.05. A further reported finding was that TCR beta sequences accurately predicted the HLA-A and HLA-B alleles for most subjects in the first cohort. Compared with equally common non-associated chains, HLA-associated TCR beta chains in a later analysis were more clonally expanded and had lower generation probabilities. Most TCR sequences were observed very rarely across donors, whereas some public TCRs were present in many individuals. Cytomegalovirus status was reported to be diagnosed by the classifier with high specificity and sensitivity in both the original and validation cohorts. CMV serostatus was the only immune exposure information available for the cohort. Linkage disequilibrium might explain the correlated functional status among segregating V segments, but an unknown experimental factor could not be excluded. HLA typing was unavailable for some donors at each locus, so association tests used only the typed subset. In a later genetic analysis, a missense DCLRE1C variant was associated with V-gene and J-gene trimming of TCR beta chains, and the association was replicated in an independent cohort. In a later analysis, most CMV-associated TCR beta chains were found to appear HLA-restricted, with HLA associations seemingly driven largely by CMV exposure. The sequencing pipeline was judged likely to have produced a cluster of highly shared sequence variants as a technical artifact. In the study, approximately 150 TCR beta chains were listed as associated with cytomegalovirus. The 87-base-pair reads could not distinguish some IMGT-functional V segments, including TRBV6-2 and TRBV6-3, so those segments were excluded. In a later analysis, several top co-occurrence clusters were reported to appear linked to parvovirus B19, influenza, CMV and Epstein-Barr virus. In an earlier analysis of approximately 600 of the donors, most TCR beta V segments were observed in productive rearrangements about 90% or about 30% of the time, broadly matching IMGT annotations. Seventeen rarely observed V segments, including chromosome 9 orphons, were excluded from the earlier analysis of a few hundred of the donors because counts were too low. A later genetic analysis reported fewer N-insertions in productive TCRs among donors in an Asian-associated ancestry cluster than the roughly 690-donor mean. Three of the identified cytomegalovirus-associated TCR beta chains were confirmed in vitro to be specific for cytomegalovirus antigens. Strong co-occurrence of HLA alleles, especially DR and DQ, made assigning TCR associations to individual alleles difficult. Roughly uniform sequencing depth across donors was assumed in presence/absence analyses, although this assumption may not hold. It was suggested by the authors that the approach could potentially be generalized to other disease states and immunological phenotypes. This cohort had only TCR beta chains sequenced, and the lack of alpha or paired-chain data limited which features could be detected.

The CDR3 runs 14 amino acids, cysteine and phenylalanine included. Just the 42-base CDR3 DNA is kept, in frame starting at base 1. The germline V gene yields MDHEN for CDR1 and SYDVKM for CDR2. V is reduced by 3 bases and J by 3 bases, leaving a spacing of 8 bases between them. The sequenced material came from PBMCs. Rearrangement joined TRBV28 to TRBJ2-2; no D segment can be confidently identified. The sequence was obtained from a man in his fifties or sixties in good health and CMV-seropositive. The CDR3 loop reads CASSLTPHTGELFF. The DNA is TGTGCCAGCAGTTTGACTCCCCACACCGGGGAGCTGTTTTTT.